This T cell receptor (beta chain) was sequenced for a study of early T cells in non-severe SARS-CoV-2 infection. Study as a whole: Unsorted whole blood bulk RNA was sequenced, with unpaired chains. Findings and limits, study-wide: Matching results from VDJdb favored anti-spike CD8 responses, leaving private and CD4 specificities undetected.

Individual cDNA molecules were tagged with unique molecular identifiers. MiXCR, applied by TCRdb to the 5' RACE reads, yields one record per CDR3 protein. In the table there are 100,000 to 120,000 distinct CDR3 sequences, 9.5% to 13% of which are singletons. Trimming removed 6 bases from V and 6 bases from J, with 15 bases in between. The CDR3 extends over 13 amino acids. The germline CDR1 and CDR2 sequences are SGHTS and YDEGEE. For this clonotype: The target antigen is unknown.

V is TRBV5-8 and J is TRBJ1-1; D possibly corresponds to TRBD1 (5 bases). The TCR was taken from an adult who was a healthcare worker with PCR-confirmed SARS-CoV-2 infection or an uninfected control (not recorded which). The sample comprised whole blood. The CDR3: CASTKFIGAEAFF. The CDR3 region has the DNA TGTGCCAGCACCAAATTCATAGGGGCTGAAGCTTTCTTT.